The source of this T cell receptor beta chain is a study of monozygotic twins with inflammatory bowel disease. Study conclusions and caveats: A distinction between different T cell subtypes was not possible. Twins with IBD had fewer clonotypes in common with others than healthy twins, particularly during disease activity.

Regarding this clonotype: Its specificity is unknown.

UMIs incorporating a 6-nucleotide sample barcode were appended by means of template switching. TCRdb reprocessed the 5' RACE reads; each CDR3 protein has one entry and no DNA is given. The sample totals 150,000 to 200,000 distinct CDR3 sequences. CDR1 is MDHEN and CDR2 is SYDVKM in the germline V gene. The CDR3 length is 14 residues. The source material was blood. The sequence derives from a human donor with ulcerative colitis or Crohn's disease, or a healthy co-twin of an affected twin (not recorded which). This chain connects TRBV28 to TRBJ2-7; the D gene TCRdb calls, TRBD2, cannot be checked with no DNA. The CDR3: CASSLPDSTYEQYF.